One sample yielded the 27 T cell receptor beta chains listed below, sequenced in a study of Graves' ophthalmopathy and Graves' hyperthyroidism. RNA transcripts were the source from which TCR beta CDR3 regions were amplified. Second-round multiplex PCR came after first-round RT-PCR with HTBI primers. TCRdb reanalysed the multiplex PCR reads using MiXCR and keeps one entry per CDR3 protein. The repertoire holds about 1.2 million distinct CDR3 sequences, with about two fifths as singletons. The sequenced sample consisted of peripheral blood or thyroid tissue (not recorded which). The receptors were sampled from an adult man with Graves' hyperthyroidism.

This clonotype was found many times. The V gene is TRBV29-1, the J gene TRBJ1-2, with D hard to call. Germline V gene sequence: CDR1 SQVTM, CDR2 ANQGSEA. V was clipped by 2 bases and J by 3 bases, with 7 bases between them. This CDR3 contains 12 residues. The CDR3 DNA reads TGCAGCGTTGAATACGGGGACTATGGCTACACCTTC. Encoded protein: CSVEYGDYGYTF.

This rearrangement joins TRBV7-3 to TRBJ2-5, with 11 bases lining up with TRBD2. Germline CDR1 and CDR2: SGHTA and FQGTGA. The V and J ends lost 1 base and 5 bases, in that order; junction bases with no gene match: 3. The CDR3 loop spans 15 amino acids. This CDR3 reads CASSLNSGRGETQYF. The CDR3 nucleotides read TGTGCCAGCAGCTTAAATAGCGGGAGGGGGGAGACCCAGTACTTC.

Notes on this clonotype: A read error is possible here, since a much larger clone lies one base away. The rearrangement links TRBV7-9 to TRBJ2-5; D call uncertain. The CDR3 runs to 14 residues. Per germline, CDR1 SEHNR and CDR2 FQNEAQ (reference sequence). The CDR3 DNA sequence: TGTGCCAGCAGCTCCCCGCCCTCCCAAGGGACCCAGTACTTC. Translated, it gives CASSSPPSQGTQYF.

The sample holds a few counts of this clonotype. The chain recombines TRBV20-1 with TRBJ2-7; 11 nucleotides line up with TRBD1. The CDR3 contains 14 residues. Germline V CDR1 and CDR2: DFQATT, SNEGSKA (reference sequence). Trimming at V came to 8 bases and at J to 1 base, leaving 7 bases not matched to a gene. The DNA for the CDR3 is TGCAGTTACCAGGGACAGGGGGTATCCTACGAGCAGTACTTC. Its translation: CSYQGQGVSYEQYF.

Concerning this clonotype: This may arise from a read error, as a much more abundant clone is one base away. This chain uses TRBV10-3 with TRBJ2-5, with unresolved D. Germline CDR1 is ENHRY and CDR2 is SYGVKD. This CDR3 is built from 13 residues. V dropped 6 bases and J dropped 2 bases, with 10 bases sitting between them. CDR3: CAIRGNYQETQYF. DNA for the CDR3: TGTGCCATCAGGGGAAATTATCAAGAGACCCAGTACTTC.

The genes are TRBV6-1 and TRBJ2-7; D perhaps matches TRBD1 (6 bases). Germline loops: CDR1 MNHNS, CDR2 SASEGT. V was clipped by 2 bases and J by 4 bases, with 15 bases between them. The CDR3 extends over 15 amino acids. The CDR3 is CASSEPDRLRYEQYF. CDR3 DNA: TGTGCCAGCAGTGAACCCGACAGGCTGAGGTACGAGCAGTACTTC.

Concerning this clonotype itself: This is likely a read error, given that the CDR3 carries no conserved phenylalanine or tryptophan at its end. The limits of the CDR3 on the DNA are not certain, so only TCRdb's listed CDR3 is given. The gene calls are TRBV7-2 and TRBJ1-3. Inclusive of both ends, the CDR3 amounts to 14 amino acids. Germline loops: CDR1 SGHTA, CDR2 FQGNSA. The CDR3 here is CASSLARTSGRADT.

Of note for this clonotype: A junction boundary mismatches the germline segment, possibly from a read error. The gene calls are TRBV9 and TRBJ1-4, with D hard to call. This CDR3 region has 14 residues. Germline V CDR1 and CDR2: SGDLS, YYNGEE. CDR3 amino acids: CSSSILAGTEKLFF. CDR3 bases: TGTTCCAGCAGCATCCTCGCCGGAACCGAAAAACTGTTTTTT.

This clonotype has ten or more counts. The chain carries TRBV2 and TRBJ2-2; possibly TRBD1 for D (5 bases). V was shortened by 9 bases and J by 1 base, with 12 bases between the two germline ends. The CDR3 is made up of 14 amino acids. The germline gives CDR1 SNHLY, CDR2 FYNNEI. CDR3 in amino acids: CAREWGMNTGELFF. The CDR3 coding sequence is TGTGCCAGGGAGTGGGGCATGAACACCGGGGAGCTGTTTTTT.

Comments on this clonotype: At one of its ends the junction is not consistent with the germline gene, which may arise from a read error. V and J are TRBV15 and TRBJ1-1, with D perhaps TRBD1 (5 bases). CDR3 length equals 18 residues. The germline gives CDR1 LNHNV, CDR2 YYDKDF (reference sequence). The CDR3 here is CATSRDGALNRLNTEALF. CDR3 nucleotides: TGTGCCACCAGCAGAGACGGGGCCCTAAACCGATTGAACACTGAAGCTTTGTTT.

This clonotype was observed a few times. The CDR3 region has the DNA TGCAGTGCTAGAAAGACAGGGACGTCCGGCACCGGGGAGCTGTTTTTT. Translating gives CSARKTGTSGTGELFF. The chain links TRBV20-1 to TRBJ2-2; TRBD1 matches at 7 bases. This CDR3 spans 16 amino acids. Germline CDR1 reads DFQATT; CDR2 reads SNEGSKA (reference sequence). Trimming took 2 bases from V and 4 from J; bases not matched to a gene: 10.

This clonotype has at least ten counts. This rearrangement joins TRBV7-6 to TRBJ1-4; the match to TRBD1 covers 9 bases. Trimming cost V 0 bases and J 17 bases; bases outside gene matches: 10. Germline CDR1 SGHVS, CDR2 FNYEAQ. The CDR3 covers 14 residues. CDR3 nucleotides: TGTGCCAGCAGCTTAGCCCCTCGGGACAGGGCATTTTTTTTT. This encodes CASSLAPRDRAFFF.

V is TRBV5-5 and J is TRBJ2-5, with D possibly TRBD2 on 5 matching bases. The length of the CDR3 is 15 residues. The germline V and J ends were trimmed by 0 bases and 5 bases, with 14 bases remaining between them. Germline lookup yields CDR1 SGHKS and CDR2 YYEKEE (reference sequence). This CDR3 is CASSLGGELWETQYF. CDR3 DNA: TGTGCCAGCAGCTTGGGGGGAGAGTTGTGGGAGACCCAGTACTTC.

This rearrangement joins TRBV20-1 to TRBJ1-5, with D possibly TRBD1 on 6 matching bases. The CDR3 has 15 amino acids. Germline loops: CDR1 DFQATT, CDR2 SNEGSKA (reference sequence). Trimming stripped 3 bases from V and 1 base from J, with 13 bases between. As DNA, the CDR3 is TGCAGTGCTAGGAGTGGGGGGCGAAGCAATCAGCCCCAGCATTTT. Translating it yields CSARSGGRSNQPQHF.

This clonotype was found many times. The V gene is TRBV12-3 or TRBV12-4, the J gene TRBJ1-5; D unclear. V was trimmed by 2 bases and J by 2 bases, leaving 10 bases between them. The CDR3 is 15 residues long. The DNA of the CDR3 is TGTGCCAGCAGTTTATTCTTGAGGGGCAATCAGCCCCAGCATTTT. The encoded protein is CASSLFLRGNQPQHF.

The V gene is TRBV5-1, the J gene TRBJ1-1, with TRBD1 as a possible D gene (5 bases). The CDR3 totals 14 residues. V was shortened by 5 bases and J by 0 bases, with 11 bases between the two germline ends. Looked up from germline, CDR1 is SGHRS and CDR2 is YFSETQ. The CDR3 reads CASRPGTLNTEAFF. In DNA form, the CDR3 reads TGCGCCAGCAGACCCGGGACCCTGAACACTGAAGCTTTCTTT.

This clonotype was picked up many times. The CDR3: CATSDRQGGLQETQYF. The DNA for the CDR3 is TGTGCCACCAGTGATCGGCAGGGCGGGCTACAAGAGACCCAGTACTTC. The chain uses TRBV24-1 and TRBJ2-5, with D perhaps given as TRBD1 or TRBD2 (5 bases each). Germline CDR1 reads KGHDR; CDR2 reads SFDVKD. The CDR3 has 16 amino acids. V dropped 3 bases and J dropped 2 bases, with 15 bases sitting between them.

The CDR3 DNA reads TGTGCCATCAGTGAGGACGGGTCTCAGCCCCTCCACTTT. It yields the protein CAISEDGSQPLHF. The rearrangement uses TRBV10-3 and TRBJ1-6, with D unresolved. Trimming pared 2 bases from V and 13 bases from J, leaving 12 bases between. The germline CDR1 and CDR2 sequences are ENHRY and SYGVKD. This CDR3 has 13 residues.

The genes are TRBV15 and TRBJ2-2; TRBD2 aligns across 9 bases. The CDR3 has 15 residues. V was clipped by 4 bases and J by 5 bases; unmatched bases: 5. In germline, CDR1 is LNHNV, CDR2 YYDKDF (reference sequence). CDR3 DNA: TGTGCCACCAGCAATAGCGGGGGTAGAACCGGGGAGCTGTTTTTT. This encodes CATSNSGGRTGELFF.

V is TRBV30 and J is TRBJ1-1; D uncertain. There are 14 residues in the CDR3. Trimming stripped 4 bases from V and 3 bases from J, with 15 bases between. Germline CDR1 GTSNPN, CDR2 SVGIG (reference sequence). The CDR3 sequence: CAWKGGIGHTEAFF. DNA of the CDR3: TGTGCCTGGAAAGGTGGGATAGGGCACACTGAAGCTTTCTTT.

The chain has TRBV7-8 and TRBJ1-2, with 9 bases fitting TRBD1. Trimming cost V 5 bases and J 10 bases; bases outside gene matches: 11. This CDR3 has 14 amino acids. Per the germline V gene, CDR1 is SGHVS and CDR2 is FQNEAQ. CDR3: CASSPRDRDIAYTF. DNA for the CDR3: TGTGCCAGCAGCCCCCGGGACAGGGACATTGCCTACACCTTC.

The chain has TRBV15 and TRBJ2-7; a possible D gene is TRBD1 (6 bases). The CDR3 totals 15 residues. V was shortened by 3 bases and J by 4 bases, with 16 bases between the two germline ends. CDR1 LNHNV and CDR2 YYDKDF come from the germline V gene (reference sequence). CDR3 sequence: CATSSESGTRYEQYF. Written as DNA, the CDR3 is TGTGCCACCAGCAGTGAGTCAGGGACAAGATACGAGCAGTACTTC. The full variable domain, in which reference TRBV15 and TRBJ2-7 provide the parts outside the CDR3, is DAMVIQNPRYQVTQFGKPVTLSCSQTLNHNVMYWYQQKSSQAPKLLFHYYDKDFNNEADTPDNFQSRRPNTSFCFLDIRSPGLGDTAMYLCATSSESGTRYEQYFGPGTRLTVT.

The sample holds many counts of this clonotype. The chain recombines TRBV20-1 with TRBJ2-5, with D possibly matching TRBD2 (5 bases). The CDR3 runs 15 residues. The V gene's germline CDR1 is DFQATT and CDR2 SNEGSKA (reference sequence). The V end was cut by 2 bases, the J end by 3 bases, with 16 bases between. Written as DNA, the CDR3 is TGCAGTGCTAGATCCCGGGGTGCCGGGAAAGAGACCCAGTACTTC. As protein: CSARSRGAGKETQYF.

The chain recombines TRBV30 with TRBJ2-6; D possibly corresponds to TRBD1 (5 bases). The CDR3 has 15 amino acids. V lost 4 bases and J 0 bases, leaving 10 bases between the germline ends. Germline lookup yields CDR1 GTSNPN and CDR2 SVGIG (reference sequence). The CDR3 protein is CAWIGQGSGANVLTF. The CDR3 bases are TGTGCCTGGATTGGTCAGGGCTCTGGGGCCAACGTCCTGACTTTC. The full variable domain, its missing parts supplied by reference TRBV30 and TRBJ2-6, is SQTIHQWPATLVQPVGSPLSLECTVEGTSNPNLYWYRQAAGRGLQLLFYSVGIGQISSEVPQNLSASRPQDRQFILSSKKLLLSDSGFYLCAWIGQGSGANVLTFGAGSRLTVL.

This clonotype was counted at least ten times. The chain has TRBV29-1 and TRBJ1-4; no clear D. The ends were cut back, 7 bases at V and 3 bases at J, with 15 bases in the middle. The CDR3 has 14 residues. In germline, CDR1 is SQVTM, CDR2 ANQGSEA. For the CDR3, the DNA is TGCAGCGCAAGAAGCCCTCAACCTAATGAAAAACTGTTTTTT. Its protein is CSARSPQPNEKLFF.

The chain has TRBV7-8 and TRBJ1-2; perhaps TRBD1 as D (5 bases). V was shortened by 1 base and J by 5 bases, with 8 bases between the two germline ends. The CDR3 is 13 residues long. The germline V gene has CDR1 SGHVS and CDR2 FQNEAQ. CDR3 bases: TGTGCCAGCAGCTTAGTAGACAGTTATGGCTACACCTTC. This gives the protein CASSLVDSYGYTF.

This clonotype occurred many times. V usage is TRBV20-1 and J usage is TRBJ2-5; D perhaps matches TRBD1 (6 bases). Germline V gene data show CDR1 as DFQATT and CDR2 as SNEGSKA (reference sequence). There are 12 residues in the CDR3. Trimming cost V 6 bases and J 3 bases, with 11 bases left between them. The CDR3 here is CSALRTEETQYF. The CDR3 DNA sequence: TGCAGTGCCCTCCGGACAGAAGAGACCCAGTACTTC.